Presented here are 5 T cell receptor beta chains from one specimen sequenced in a study of cytomegalovirus exposure and HLA in healthy donors. The PCR had 60 Vbeta and 13 Jbeta primers. The assay was immunoSEQ multiplex PCR, and TCRdb's table has in-frame clones only and misses some. Seen here are about 190,000 clones, 65% to 80% observed once, and the top ten hold approximately 4.8%. The sequencing input was PBMCs. These receptors were obtained from a man aged 25-40 years in good health and CMV-seropositive.

V usage is TRBV10-3 and J usage is TRBJ2-2, with a weak D call TRBD2 (5 bases). The CDR3 is made up of 14 amino acids. In germline, CDR1 is ENHRY, CDR2 SYGVKD. V lost 0 bases and J 5 bases, leaving 7 bases between the germline ends. The CDR3 protein is CAISESTGTGELFF. CDR3 nucleotides: TGTGCCATCAGTGAGTCCACGGGGACCGGGGAGCTGTTTTTT.

This rearrangement joins TRBV28 to TRBJ2-7; D is possibly TRBD1 (5 bases). Germline CDR1 MDHEN, CDR2 SYDVKM. The CDR3 length is 15 residues. The V end lost 5 bases, the J end lost 1 base, and 15 bases lay between the germline ends. CDR3 sequence reads: CASSHLTGASYEQYF. CDR3 bases: TGTGCCAGCAGTCACCTCACAGGTGCTTCCTACGAGCAGTACTTC.

The genes are TRBV27 and TRBJ2-5; TRBD1 aligns across 7 bases. In germline, CDR1 is MNHEY, CDR2 SMNVEV (reference sequence). After removal of 5 bases from V and 2 bases from J, the junction contained 5 bases not matched to a gene. The CDR3 runs 14 residues. CDR3 loop: CASSATDRQETQYF. CDR3 coding DNA: TGTGCCAGCAGTGCCACGGACAGGCAAGAGACCCAGTACTTC.

The sample holds a few counts of this clone. The chain uses TRBV11-3 and TRBJ2-3, with TRBD2 matching 15 bases. The trim removed 5 bases at V and 3 bases at J, leaving 3 bases unmatched. Germline CDR1 and CDR2: SGHNT and YENEEA. CDR3 length equals 16 residues. The CDR3 coding sequence is TGTGCCAGCAGCACAGGACTAGCGGGAGGGACAGATACGCAGTATTTT. It codes for CASSTGLAGGTDTQYF. Looking up the rest from reference TRBV11-3 and TRBJ2-3 gives the full variable domain: EAGVVQSPRYKIIEKKQPVAFWCNPISGHNTLYWYLQNLGQGPELLIRYENEEAVDDSQLPKDRFSAERLKGVDSTLKIQPAELGDSAVYLCASSTGLAGGTDTQYFGPGTRLTVL.

The table lists this clone with a count of one. The J gene is TRBJ2-1, the V gene TRBV18; TRBD2 matches at 7 bases. After removal of 5 bases from V and 7 bases from J, the junction contained 14 bases not matched to a gene. Germline V lookup: CDR1 KGHSH, CDR2 LQKENI. CDR3 length: 16 amino acids. Here the CDR3 DNA reads TGTGCCAGCTCAGCCCAATCGGGGGGAGGGCGAAATGAGCAGTTCTTC. The encoded protein is CASSAQSGGGRNEQFF.